This T cell receptor beta chain comes out of a study of shared clonotypes between healthy human individuals. For the study at large: Two women and a few men aged 18 to 49 served as donors. Regarding the study as a whole: The represented genetic and exposure-history diversity was limited by the small number of donors. The researchers took only blood, and tissue repertoires probably look different.

The V and J ends lost 1 base and 2 bases respectively, with 12 bases between them. In germline, CDR1 is SSHAT, CDR2 FNYEAQ (reference sequence). There are 15 residues in the CDR3. A remark on this clone: Its antigen is still unknown.

Positive CCR7 selection of CD45RO-negative cells yielded the naive CD8 cells, and terminally differentiated effector memory CD45RA+ cells were excluded. In the source study's methods: Junction-only sequences without quality scores came from ImmunoSEQ, so filtering differed. Assay: immunoSEQ multiplex PCR; the TCRdb copy retains only in-frame clones and omits some. The V and J calls and clone size are taken from that table; D and trimming were inferred from the DNA. The table includes around 2.1 million clones, approximately 94% detected once. Source material: naive CD8+ T cells from PBMCs. This chain links TRBV7-7 with TRBJ2-7, with a tentative D call TRBD1 (6 bases). The clonotype was recovered from a man aged 18 to 35 in good health. Some clones in this sample may be carry-over from other donors' samples. The CDR3, as DNA: TGTGCCAGCAGCTTAGAGGCAGGGGCAGCCTACGAGCAGTACTTC. Translation gives CASSLEAGAAYEQYF.